This entry features one T cell receptor (beta chain) sequence. The data were taken from a study of OX40 agonist ivuxolimab in advanced cancers. The overall study: From about 20 to 80 years was the age range, with a mean of roughly 64 years, and 65% to 90% were male.

Clones were sequenced by immunoSEQ multiplex PCR, and TCRdb holds only the in-frame ones, with some missing. The sample comprises 80,000 to 90,000 clones, around four fifths of which are singletons, and approximately 1.5% rests with the top ten. Trimming at V came to 8 bases and at J to 4 bases, leaving 11 bases not matched to a gene. CDR3 size: 14 residues. Per the germline V gene, CDR1 is MNHNY and CDR2 is SVGAGI (reference sequence). The origin of this receptor is an adult with an advanced solid tumor such as melanoma, head and neck, liver or kidney cancer. The sample here was CD4+ or CD8+ T cells sorted from blood, taken in a trial of the OX40 agonist ivuxolimab. J is TRBJ2-7 and V is TRBV6-6, with 7 bases that match TRBD2. The CDR3 sequence is CASSTMGGVYEQYF. The CDR3 DNA follows: TGTGCCAGCTCCACTATGGGGGGGGTTTACGAGCAGTACTTC.